These T cell receptor beta chains were read from a single sample in a study of post-analysis software for immune sequencing data. Each CDR3 protein is one row after TCRdb ran MiXCR on the PCR reads. The data show about 810,000 distinct CDR3 sequences, roughly 50% seen once. The sample was blood. The receptors come from a girl between 10 and 17 years old with multiple sclerosis. Both conserved end residues are trimmed from each CDR3. Fields, in order: J gene, V gene, clone size, CDR3 length, CDR3 protein. Some rows mark clone size as missing; the rest say once, few, many or name a class of expanded clone.

TRBJ2-3,TRBV12-3/TRBV12-4,NA,11,ASGTSVGDTQY
TRBJ1-2,TRBV6-5,NA,12,ASTRDFYNYGYT
TRBJ1-2,TRBV12-3/TRBV12-4,NA,13,ASSPGTGGTYGYT
TRBJ2-7,TRBV12-5,NA,12,ASGLVTDTYEQY
TRBJ2-1,TRBV6-5,once,10,ATGQGANEQF
TRBJ2-1,TRBV29-1,few,13,SVEVLLTSGNEQF
TRBJ1-2,TRBV4-1,NA,13,ASSQPGQGRYGYT
TRBJ2-5,TRBV29-1,NA,10,SAGQGAETQY
TRBJ2-2,TRBV10-3,NA,9,ATQITGELF
TRBJ1-2,TRBV12-3/TRBV12-4,NA,16,ASTLPQTGGLVNYGYT
TRBJ1-2,TRBV6-5,NA,10,ASSGGGYGYT
TRBJ2-7,TRBV12-5,NA,10,ASQGGFYEQY
TRBJ2-5,TRBV10-3,few,11,AIRGGRGETQY
TRBJ1-1,TRBV20-1,NA,13,SARVSGSLNTEAF
TRBJ2-1,TRBV7-2,NA,15,ASSLAPRASSYNEQF
TRBJ1-6,TRBV12-3/TRBV12-4,many,14,ASSSSVSSYNSPLH
TRBJ1-4,TRBV4-1,few,12,ASSQAGGAEKLF
TRBJ1-2,TRBV13,NA,13,ASSPKTGKRDGYT
TRBJ2-3,TRBV24-1,NA,16,ATSGSSGSFSAADTQY
TRBJ2-1,TRBV6-5,NA,13,ASSPTHPRDNEQF
TRBJ2-3,TRBV5-1,few,14,ASSLYRDRYTDTQY
TRBJ2-7,TRBV12-3/TRBV12-4,NA,9,ASSLAREQY
TRBJ2-1,TRBV20-1,NA,15,SCRTSLPVVMNNEQF
TRBJ2-7,TRBV6-5,NA,13,ASSYTFGTGTEQY
TRBJ1-1,TRBV12-3/TRBV12-4,NA,12,ASGIFRDRTEAF
TRBJ1-2,TRBV2,NA,10,ASSEAVYGYT
TRBJ2-1,TRBV7-3,few,12,ASSLSGALREQF
TRBJ2-7,TRBV7-9,NA,15,ASSLDGGVLSSYEQY
TRBJ2-1,TRBV12-3/TRBV12-4,NA,13,ASSLDRGGYNEQF
TRBJ2-5,TRBV20-1,NA,12,SASTSGGQETQY
TRBJ2-7,TRBV6-2/TRBV6-3,few,10,AIRGVSYEQY
TRBJ1-2,TRBV11-2,few,12,ASSHQTGNDGYT
TRBJ2-1,TRBV12-3/TRBV12-4,NA,14,ASSSSAAGFSYEQF
TRBJ1-6,TRBV20-1,NA,14,SARGDRDTYNSPLH
TRBJ2-1,TRBV7-8,few,10,ATTLPPGEQF
TRBJ2-7,TRBV7-9,NA,12,ASSPKGRSYEQY
TRBJ2-1,TRBV5-1,few,13,ASSLGTTGVYEQF
NA,TRBV10-3,NA,11,AIRVDRAYEQY